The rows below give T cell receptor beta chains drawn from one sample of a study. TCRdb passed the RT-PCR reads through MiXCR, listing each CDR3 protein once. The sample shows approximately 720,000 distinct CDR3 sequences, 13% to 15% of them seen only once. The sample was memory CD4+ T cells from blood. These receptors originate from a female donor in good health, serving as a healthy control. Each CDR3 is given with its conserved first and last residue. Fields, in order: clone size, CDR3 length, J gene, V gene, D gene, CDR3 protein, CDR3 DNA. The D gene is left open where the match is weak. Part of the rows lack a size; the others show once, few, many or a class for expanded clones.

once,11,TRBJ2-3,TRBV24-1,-,CATQLTDTQYF,TGTGCCACCCAACTCACAGATACGCAGTATTTT
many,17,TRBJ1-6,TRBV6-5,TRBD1,CASSYSGRGPYNSPLHF,TGTGCCAGCAGTTACTCGGGCAGGGGGCCTTATAATTCACCCCTCCACTTT
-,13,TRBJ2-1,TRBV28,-,CASSGGNYNEQFF,TGTGCCAGCTCCGGGGGAAACTACAATGAGCAGTTCTTC
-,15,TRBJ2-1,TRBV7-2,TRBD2,CASSPKGGSYNEQFF,TGTGCCAGCAGCCCTAAAGGCGGGAGCTACAATGAGCAGTTCTTC
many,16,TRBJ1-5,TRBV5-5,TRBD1,CASSARDRGVNQPQHF,TGTGCCAGCAGCGCCCGGGACAGGGGAGTCAATCAGCCCCAGCATTTT
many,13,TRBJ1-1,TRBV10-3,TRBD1,CATRDREGTEAFF,TGTGCCACCCGGGACAGGGAGGGCACTGAAGCTTTCTTT
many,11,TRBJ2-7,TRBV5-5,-,CASTVEGEQYF,TGTGCCAGCACCGTGGAAGGAGAGCAGTACTTC
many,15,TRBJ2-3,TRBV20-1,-,CSARGAPGATDTQYF,TGCAGTGCTAGAGGGGCTCCAGGAGCCACAGATACGCAGTATTTT
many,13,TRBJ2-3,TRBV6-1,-,CASEDRNTDTQYF,TGTGCCAGCGAGGACAGAAACACAGATACGCAGTATTTT
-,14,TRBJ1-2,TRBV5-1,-,CASSTGTQHYGYTF,TGCGCCAGCAGCACCGGGACACAGCACTATGGCTACACCTTC
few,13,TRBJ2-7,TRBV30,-,CAWSRHSSYEQYF,TGTGCCTGGAGCAGGCACAGCTCCTACGAGCAGTACTTC
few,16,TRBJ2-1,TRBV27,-,CASSLSGGGAYNEQFF,TGTGCCAGCAGTTTATCGGGAGGGGGCGCCTACAATGAGCAGTTCTTC
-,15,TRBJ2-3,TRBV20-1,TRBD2,CSARERLAGSDTQYF,TGCAGTGCTAGAGAACGGCTAGCGGGAAGTGATACGCAGTATTTT
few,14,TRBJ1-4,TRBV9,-,CASSQPGEFEKLFF,TGTGCCAGCAGCCAACCGGGGGAATTTGAAAAACTGTTTTTT
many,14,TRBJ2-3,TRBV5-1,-,CASSLSGATDTQYF,TGTGCCAGCAGCTTGTCCGGGGCCACAGATACGCAGTATTTT
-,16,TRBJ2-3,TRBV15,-,CATSREDAGNTDTQYF,TGTGCCACCAGCAGAGAAGACGCGGGCAACACAGATACGCAGTATTTT
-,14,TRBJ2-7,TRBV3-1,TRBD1,CASSPRDRGREQYF,TGTGCCAGCAGCCCCCGGGACAGGGGCCGGGAGCAGTACTTC
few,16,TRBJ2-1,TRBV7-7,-,CASSPRAESRYNEQFF,TGTGCTAGCAGCCCTCGGGCGGAGAGTCGCTACAATGAGCAGTTCTTC
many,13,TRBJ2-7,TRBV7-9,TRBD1,CASSWDSSYEQYF,TGTGCCAGCAGCTGGGACAGCTCCTACGAGCAGTACTTC
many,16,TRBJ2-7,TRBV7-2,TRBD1,CASSEGFWDRGYEQYF,TGTGCCAGCAGCGAGGGATTCTGGGACAGGGGTTACGAGCAGTACTTC
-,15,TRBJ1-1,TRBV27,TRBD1,CASSWDSNSNTEAFF,TGTGCCAGCAGTTGGGACAGCAATTCGAACACTGAAGCTTTCTTT
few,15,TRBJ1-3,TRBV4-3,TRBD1,CASSHGQGGGNTIYF,TGCGCCAGCAGCCACGGACAGGGTGGAGGAAACACCATATATTTT
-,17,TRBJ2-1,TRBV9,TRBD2,CASSGGWGAGLYNEQFF,TGTGCCAGCAGCGGCGGGTGGGGAGCGGGGCTATACAATGAGCAGTTCTTC
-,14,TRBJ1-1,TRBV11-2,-,CASSLWGTDTEAFF,TGTGCCAGCAGCTTGTGGGGGACGGACACTGAAGCTTTCTTT
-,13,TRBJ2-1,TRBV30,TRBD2,CAWRSGTRYEQFF,TGTGCCTGGAGATCCGGGACTAGATATGAGCAGTTCTTC
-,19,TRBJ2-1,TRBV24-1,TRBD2,CATSAPGLAGGQFYNEQFF,TGTGCCACCAGTGCGCCGGGACTAGCGGGAGGGCAATTCTACAATGAGCAGTTCTTC
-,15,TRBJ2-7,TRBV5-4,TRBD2,CASSPIGGKRYEQYF,TGTGCCAGCAGCCCTATCGGGGGGAAACGCTACGAGCAGTACTTC
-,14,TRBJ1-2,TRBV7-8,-,CASSLQQGSGGYTF,TGTGCCAGCAGCTTACAACAGGGAAGTGGTGGCTACACCTTC
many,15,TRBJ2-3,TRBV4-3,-,CASSQVATGPDTQYF,TGCGCCAGCAGCCAAGTGGCGACTGGGCCGGATACGCAGTATTTT
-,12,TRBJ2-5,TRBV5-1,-,CASSLSLETQYF,TGCGCCAGCAGCTTGAGTTTGGAGACCCAGTACTTC
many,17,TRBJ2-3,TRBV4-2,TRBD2,CASSQDLASGVGDTQYF,TGTGCCAGCAGCCAAGATCTGGCTAGCGGAGTCGGAGATACGCAGTATTTT
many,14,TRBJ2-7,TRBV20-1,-,CSASEKGHVYEQYF,TGCAGTGCTAGCGAGAAGGGGCACGTCTACGAGCAGTACTTC
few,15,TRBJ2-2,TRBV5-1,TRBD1,CASSGQDPGTGELFF,TGCGCCAGCAGCGGACAGGACCCTGGGACCGGGGAGCTGTTTTTT
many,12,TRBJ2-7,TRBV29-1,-,CSVVVGAYEQYF,TGCAGCGTTGTAGTAGGGGCCTACGAGCAGTACTTC
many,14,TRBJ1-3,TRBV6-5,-,CASSYSASGNTIYF,TGTGCCAGCAGTTACTCGGCGTCTGGAAACACCATATATTTT
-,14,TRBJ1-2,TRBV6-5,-,CASSSRTEIYGYTF,TGTGCCAGCAGTTCCCGGACTGAAATCTATGGCTACACCTTC
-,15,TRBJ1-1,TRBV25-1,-,CASSNHGDFNTEAFF,TGTGCCAGCTCAAACCACGGGGACTTCAACACTGAAGCTTTCTTT
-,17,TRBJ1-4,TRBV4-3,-,CASSQVSGGSTNEKLFF,TGCGCCAGCAGCCAAGTATCGGGGGGGTCAACTAATGAAAAACTGTTTTTT
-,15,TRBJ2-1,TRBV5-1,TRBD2,CASSLTPSGRNEQFF,TGCGCCAGCAGCTTGACCCCTAGCGGGAGAAATGAGCAGTTCTTC
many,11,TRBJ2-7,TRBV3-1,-,CASSKGAQQYF,TGTGCCAGCAGCAAGGGTGCGCAGCAGTACTTC
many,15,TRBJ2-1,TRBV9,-,CASSSDGGPYNEQFF,TGTGCCAGCAGCTCCGACGGGGGGCCTTACAATGAGCAGTTCTTC
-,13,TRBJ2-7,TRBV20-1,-,CSADRDTTYEQYF,TGCAGTGCTGACCGGGACACGACCTACGAGCAGTACTTC
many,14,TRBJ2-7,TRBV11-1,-,CASSLGNRDNEQYF,TGTGCCAGCAGCTTAGGAAACCGGGATAACGAGCAGTACTTC
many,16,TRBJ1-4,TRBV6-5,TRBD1,CASSYSFTGQVAKLFF,TGTGCCAGCAGTTACTCGTTTACGGGACAGGTGGCAAAACTGTTTTTT
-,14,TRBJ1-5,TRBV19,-,CASSPDSRNQPQHF,TGTGCCAGTAGTCCCGACAGTAGGAATCAGCCCCAGCATTTT
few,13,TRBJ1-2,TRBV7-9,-,CASNGQRNYGYTF,TGTGCCAGCAACGGACAGCGGAACTATGGCTACACCTTC
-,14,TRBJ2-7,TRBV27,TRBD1,CASSKQGIVYEQYF,TGTGCCAGCAGCAAACAGGGGATAGTCTACGAGCAGTACTTC
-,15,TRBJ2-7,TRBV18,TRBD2,CASSPLAQRGYEQYF,TGTGCCAGCTCACCCCTAGCCCAGCGGGGCTACGAGCAGTACTTC
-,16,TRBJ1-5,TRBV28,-,CASSQNTGYLGQPQHF,TGTGCCAGCAGTCAAAATACAGGGTATTTGGGTCAGCCCCAGCATTTT
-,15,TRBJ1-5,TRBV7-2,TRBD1,CASSPGTGGAQPQHF,TGTGCCAGCAGCCCTGGGACAGGGGGGGCCCAGCCCCAGCATTTT
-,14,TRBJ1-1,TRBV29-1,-,CSVAPSTENTEAFF,TGCAGCGTTGCCCCTTCGACGGAGAACACTGAAGCTTTCTTT
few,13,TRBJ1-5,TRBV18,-,CASSPAGDQPQHF,TGTGCCAGCTCACCAGCGGGGGATCAGCCCCAGCATTTT
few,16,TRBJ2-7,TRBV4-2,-,CASSQDRSQEAYEQYF,TGTGCCAGCAGCCAAGATAGGTCCCAGGAGGCCTACGAGCAGTACTTC
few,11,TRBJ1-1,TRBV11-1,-,CASSLGPKAFF,TGTGCCAGCAGCTTAGGTCCCAAAGCTTTCTTT
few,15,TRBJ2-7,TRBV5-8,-,CASSLKRGGLYEQYF,TGTGCCAGCAGCTTGAAAAGGGGAGGTTTATACGAGCAGTACTTC
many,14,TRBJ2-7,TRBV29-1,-,CSVGGAGTFYEQYF,TGCAGCGTTGGAGGGGCAGGGACTTTCTACGAGCAGTACTTC
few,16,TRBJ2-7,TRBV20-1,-,CSARDWGAIFSYEQYF,TGCAGTGCTAGAGATTGGGGAGCCATCTTCTCCTACGAGCAGTACTTC
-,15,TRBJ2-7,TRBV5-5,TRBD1,CASSLLTGGEDKQYF,TGTGCCAGCAGCTTGCTAACAGGGGGCGAAGATAAGCAGTACTTC
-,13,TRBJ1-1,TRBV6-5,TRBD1,CASRSTGTGEAFF,TGTGCCAGCAGATCGACAGGGACGGGTGAAGCTTTCTTT